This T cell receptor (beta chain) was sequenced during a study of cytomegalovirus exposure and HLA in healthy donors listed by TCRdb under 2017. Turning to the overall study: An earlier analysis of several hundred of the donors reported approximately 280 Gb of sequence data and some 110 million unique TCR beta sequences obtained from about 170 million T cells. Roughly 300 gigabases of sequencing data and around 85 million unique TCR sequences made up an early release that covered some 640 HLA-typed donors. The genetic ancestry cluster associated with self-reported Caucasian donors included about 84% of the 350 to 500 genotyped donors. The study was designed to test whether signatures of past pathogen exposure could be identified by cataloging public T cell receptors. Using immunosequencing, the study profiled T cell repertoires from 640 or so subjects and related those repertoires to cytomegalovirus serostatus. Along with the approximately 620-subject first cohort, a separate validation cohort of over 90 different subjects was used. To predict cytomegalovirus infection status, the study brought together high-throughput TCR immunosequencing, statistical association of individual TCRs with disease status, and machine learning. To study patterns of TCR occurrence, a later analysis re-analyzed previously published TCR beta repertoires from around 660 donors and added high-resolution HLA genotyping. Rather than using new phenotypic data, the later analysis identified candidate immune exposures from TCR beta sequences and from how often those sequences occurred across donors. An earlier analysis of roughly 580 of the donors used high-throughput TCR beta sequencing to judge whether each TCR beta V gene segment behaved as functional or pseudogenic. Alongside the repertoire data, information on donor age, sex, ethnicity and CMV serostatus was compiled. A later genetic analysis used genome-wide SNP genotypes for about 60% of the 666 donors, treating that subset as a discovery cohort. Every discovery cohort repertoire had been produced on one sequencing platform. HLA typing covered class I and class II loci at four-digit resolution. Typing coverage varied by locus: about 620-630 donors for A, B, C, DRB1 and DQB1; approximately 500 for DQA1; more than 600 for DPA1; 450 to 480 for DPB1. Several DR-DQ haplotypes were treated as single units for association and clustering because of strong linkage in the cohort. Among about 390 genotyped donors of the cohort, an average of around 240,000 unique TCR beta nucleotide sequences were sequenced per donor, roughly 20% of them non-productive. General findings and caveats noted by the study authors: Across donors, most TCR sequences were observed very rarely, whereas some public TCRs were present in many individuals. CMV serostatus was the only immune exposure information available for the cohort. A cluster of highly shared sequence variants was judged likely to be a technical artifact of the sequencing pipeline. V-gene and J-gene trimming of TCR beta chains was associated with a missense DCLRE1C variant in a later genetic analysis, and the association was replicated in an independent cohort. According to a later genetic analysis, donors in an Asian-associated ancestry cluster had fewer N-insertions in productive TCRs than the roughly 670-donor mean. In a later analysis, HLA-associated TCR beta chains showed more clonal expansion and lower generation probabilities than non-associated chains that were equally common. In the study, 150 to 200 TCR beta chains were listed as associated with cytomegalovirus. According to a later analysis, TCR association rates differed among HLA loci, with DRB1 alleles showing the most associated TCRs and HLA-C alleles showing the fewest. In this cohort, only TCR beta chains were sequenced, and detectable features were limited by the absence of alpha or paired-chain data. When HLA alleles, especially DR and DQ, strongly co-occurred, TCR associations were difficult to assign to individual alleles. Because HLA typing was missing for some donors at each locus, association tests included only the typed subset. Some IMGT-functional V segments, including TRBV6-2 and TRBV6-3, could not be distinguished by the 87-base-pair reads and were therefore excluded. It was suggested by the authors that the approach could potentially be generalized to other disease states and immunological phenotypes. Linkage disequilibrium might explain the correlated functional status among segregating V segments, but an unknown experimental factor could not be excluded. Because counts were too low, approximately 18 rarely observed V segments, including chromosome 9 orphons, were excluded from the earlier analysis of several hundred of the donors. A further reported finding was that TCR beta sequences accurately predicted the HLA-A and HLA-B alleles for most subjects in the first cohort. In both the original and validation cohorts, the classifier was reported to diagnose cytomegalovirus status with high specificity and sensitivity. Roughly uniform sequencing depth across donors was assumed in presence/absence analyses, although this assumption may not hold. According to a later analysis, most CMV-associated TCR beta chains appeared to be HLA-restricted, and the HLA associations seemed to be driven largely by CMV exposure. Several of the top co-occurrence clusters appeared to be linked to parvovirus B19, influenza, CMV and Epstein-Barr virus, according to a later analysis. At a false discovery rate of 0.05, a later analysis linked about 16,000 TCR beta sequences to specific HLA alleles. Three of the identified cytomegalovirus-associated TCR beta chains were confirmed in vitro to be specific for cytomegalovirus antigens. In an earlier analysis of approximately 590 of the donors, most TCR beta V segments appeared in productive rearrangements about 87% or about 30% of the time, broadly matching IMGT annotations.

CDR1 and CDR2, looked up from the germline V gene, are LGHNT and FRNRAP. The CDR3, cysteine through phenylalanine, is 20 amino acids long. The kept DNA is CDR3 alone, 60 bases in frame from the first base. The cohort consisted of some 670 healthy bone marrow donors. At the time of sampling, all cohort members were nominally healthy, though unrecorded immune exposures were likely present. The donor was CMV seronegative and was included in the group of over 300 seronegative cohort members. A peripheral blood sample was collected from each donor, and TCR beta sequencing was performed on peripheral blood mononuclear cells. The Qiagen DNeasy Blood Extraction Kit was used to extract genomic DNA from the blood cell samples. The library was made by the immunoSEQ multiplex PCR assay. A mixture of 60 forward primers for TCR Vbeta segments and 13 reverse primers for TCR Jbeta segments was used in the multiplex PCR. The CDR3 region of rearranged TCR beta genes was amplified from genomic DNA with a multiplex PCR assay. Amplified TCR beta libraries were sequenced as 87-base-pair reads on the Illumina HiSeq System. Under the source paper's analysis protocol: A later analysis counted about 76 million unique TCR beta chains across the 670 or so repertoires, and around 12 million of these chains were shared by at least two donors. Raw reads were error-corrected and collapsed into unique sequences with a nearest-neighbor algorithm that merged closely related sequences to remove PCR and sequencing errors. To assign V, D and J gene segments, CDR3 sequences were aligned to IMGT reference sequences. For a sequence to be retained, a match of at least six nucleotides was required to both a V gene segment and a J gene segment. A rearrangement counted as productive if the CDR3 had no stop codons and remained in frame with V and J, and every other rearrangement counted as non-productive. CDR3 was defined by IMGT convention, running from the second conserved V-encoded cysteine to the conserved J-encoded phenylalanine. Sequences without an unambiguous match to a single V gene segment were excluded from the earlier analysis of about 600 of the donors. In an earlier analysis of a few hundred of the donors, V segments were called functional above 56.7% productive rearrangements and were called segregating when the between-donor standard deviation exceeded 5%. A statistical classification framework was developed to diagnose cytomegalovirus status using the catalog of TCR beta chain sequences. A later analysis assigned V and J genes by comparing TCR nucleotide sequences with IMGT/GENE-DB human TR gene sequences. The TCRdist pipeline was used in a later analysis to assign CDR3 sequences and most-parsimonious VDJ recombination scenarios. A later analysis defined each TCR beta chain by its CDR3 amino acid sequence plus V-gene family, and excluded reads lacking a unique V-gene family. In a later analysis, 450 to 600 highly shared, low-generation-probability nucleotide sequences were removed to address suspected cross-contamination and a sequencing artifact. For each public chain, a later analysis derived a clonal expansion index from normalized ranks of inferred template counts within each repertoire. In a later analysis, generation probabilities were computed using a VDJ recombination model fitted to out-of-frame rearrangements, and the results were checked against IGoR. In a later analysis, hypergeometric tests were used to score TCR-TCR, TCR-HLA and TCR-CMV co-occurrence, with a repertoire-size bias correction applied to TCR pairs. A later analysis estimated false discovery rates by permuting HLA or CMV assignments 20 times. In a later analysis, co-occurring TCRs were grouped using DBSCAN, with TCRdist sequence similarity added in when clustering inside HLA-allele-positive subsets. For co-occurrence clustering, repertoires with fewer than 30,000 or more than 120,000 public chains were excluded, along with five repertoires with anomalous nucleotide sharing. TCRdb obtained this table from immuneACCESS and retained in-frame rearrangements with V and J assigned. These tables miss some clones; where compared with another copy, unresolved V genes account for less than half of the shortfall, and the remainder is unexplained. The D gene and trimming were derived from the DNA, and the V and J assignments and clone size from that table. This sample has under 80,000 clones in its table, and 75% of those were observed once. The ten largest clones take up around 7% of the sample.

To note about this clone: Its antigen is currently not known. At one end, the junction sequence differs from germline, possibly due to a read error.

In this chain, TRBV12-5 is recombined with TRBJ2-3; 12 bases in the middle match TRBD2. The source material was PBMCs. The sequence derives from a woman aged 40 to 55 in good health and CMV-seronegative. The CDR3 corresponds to CASGPRGSASGRVAQDTQCF. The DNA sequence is TGTGCTAGTGGCCCGCGGGGTTCGGCTAGCGGGAGGGTTGCACAGGATACGCAGTGTTTT.